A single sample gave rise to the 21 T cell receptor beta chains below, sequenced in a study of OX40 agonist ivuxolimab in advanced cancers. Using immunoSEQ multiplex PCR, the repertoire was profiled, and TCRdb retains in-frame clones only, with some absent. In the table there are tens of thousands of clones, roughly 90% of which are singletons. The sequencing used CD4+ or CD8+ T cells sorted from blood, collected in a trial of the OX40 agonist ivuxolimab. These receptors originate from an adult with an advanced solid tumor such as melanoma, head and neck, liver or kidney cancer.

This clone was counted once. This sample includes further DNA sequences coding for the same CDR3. In nucleotides, the CDR3 is TGTGCCTGGAGTGGGCAGGGAGGCTATGGCTACACCTTC. This sequence encodes CAWSGQGGYGYTF. The V and J genes are TRBV30 and TRBJ1-2, with a tentative D call TRBD1 (5 bases). The CDR3 has 13 amino acids. Germline V gene data show CDR1 as GTSNPN and CDR2 as SVGIG (reference sequence). V was pared by 1 base and J by 4 bases, with 10 bases between.

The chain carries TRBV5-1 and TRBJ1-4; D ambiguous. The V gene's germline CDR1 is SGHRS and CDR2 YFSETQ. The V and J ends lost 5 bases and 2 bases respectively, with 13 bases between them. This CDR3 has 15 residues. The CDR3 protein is CASRAGASTNEKLFF. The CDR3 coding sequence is TGCGCCAGCAGGGCGGGTGCAAGTACTAATGAAAAACTGTTTTTT.

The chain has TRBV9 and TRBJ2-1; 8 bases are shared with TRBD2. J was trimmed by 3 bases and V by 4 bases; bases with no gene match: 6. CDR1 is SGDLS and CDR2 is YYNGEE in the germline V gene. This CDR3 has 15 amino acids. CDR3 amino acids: CASSISGTNYNEQFF. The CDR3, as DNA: TGTGCCAGCAGCATTAGCGGGACGAACTACAATGAGCAGTTCTTC.

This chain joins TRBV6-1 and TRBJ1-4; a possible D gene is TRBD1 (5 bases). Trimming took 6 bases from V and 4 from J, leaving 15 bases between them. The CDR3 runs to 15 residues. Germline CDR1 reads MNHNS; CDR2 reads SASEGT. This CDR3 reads CASRFPGLSNEKLFF. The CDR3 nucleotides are TGTGCCAGCAGGTTTCCGGGACTGAGTAATGAAAAACTGTTTTTT.

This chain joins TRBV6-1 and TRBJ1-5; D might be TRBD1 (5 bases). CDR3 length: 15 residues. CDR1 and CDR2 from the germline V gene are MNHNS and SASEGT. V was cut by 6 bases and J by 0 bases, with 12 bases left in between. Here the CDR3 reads CASSPQGLSNQPQHF. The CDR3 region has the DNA TGTGCCAGCAGCCCTCAGGGCCTTAGCAATCAGCCCCAGCATTTT.

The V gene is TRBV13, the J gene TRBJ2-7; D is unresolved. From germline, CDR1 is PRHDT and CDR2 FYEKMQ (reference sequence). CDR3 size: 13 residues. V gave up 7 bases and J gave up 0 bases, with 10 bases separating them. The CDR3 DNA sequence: TGTGCCAGCAAAGCCTACAGCTCCTACGAGCAGTACTTC. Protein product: CASKAYSSYEQYF.

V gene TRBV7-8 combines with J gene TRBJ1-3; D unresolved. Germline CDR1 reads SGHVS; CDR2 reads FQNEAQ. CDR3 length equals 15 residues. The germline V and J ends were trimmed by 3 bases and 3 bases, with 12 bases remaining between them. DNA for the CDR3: TGTGCCAGCAGCTTGGCGGGTTATGATGGAAACACCATATATTTT. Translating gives CASSLAGYDGNTIYF.

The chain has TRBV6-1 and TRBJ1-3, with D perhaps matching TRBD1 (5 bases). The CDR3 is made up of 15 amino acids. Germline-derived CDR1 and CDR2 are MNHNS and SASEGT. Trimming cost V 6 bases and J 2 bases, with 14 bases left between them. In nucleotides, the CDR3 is TGTGCCAGCAGCTTTAACAGGTCTCCTGGAAACACCATATATTTT. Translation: CASSFNRSPGNTIYF.

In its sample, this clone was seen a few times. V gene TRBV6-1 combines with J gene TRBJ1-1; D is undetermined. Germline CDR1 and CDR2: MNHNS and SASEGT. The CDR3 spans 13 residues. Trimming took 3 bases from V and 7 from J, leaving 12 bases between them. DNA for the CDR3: TGTGCCAGCAGTGATTGGACGGACGATGAAGCTTTCTTT. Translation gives CASSDWTDDEAFF.

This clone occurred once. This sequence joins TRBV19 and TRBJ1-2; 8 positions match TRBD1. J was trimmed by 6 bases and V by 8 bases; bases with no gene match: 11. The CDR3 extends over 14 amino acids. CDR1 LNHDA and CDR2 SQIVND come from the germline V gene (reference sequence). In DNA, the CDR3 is TGTGCCAGTCCGACGGACAGGGATGTACATGGCTACACCTTC. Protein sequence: CASPTDRDVHGYTF.

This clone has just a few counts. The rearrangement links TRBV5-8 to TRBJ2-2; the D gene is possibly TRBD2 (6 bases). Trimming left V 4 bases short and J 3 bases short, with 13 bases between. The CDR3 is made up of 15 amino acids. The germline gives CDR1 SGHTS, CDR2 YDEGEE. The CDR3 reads CASSRNTGDTGELFF. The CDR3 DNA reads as TGTGCCAGCAGCCGAAACACGGGGGACACCGGGGAGCTGTTTTTT.

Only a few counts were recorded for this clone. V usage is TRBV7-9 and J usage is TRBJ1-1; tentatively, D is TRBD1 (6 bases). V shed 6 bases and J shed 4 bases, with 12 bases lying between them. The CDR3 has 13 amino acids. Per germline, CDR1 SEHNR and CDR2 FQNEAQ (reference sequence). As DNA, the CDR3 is TGTGCCAGCAGTTCACAGGGAAGCACTGAAGCTTTCTTT. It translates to CASSSQGSTEAFF.

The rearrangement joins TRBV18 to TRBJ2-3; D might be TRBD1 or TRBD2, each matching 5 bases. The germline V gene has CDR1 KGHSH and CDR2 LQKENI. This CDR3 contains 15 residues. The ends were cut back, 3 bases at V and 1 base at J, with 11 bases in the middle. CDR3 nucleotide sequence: TGTGCCAGCTCACCCGCCGGGACCCGCACAGATACGCAGTATTTT. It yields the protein CASSPAGTRTDTQYF.

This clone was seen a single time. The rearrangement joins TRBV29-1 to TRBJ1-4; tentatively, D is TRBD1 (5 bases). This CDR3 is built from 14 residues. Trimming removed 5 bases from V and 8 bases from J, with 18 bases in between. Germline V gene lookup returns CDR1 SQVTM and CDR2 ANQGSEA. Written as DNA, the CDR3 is TGCAGCGTTCTCTCAGGGACGGGAGAAGAAAAACTGTTTTTT. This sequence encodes CSVLSGTGEEKLFF. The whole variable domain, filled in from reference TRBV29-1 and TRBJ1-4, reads SAVISQKPSRDICQRGTSLTIQCQVDSQVTMMFWYRQQPGQSLTLIATANQGSEATYESGFVIDKFPISRPNLTFSTLTVSNMSPEDSSIYLCSVLSGTGEEKLFFGSGTQLSVL.

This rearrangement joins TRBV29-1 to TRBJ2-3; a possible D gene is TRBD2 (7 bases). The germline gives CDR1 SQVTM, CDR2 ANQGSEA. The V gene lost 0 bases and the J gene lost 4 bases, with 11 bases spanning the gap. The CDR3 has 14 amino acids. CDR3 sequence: CSVEDRGGADTQYF. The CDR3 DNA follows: TGCAGCGTTGAAGATCGAGGGGGGGCAGATACGCAGTATTTT.

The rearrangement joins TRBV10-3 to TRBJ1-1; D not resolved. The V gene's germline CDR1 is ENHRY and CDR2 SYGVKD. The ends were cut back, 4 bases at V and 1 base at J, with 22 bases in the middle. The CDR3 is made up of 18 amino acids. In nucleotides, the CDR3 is TGTGCCATCAGTGCGCGGGCGGGGAGGAGGACGGCGAACACTGAAGCTTTCTTT. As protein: CAISARAGRRTANTEAFF.

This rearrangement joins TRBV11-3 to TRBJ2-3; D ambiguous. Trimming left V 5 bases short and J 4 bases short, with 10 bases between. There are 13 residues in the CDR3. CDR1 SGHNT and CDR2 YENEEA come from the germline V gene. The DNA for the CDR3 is TGTGCCAGCAGCCCGAACAGTCCAGATACGCAGTATTTT. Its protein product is CASSPNSPDTQYF.

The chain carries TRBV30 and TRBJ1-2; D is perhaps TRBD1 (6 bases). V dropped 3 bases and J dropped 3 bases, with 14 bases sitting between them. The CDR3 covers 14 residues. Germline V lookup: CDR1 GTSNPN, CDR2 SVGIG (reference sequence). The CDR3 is CAWRQTGGYYGYTF. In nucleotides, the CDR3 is TGTGCCTGGAGGCAGACAGGAGGGTACTATGGCTACACCTTC.

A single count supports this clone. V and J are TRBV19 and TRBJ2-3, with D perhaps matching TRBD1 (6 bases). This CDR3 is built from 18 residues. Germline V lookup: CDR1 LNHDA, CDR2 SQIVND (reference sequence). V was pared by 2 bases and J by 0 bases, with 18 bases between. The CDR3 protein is CASSIQGRGGASTDTQYF. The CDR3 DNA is TGTGCCAGTAGTATACAGGGGAGAGGGGGTGCTAGCACAGATACGCAGTATTTT.

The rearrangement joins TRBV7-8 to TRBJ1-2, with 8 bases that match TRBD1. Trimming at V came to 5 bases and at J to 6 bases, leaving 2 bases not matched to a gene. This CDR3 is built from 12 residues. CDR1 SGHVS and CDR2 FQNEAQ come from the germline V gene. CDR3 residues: CASSPDRDGYTF. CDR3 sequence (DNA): TGTGCCAGCAGCCCGGACAGGGATGGCTACACCTTC.

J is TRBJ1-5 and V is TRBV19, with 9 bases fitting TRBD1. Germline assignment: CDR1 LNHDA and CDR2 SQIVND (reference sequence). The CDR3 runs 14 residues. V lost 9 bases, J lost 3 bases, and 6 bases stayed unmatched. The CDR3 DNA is TGTGCCAGCACCGGGACAGGGAACAATCAGCCCCAGCATTTT. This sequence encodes CASTGTGNNQPQHF.